This T cell receptor (beta chain) was sequenced during a study of cytomegalovirus exposure and HLA in healthy donors (dated by TCRdb to between 2016 and 2019). For the wider study: In an earlier analysis of under 600 of the donors, approximately 300 Gb of sequence data and 100 million or so unique TCR beta sequences from 150 million to 200 million T cells were reported. Roughly 300 gigabases of sequencing data and around 80 million unique TCR sequences made up an early release that covered fewer than 650 HLA-typed donors. The genetic ancestry cluster associated with self-reported Caucasian donors included over 80% of the 350 to 500 genotyped donors. The aim of the study was to test whether cataloging public T cell receptors could identify signatures of past pathogen exposure. The T cell repertoires of around 730 subjects were profiled by immunosequencing and related to cytomegalovirus serostatus. A separate validation cohort of more than 100 different subjects was used in addition to the approximately 610-subject first cohort. To predict cytomegalovirus infection status, the study brought together high-throughput TCR immunosequencing, statistical association of individual TCRs with disease status, and machine learning. In a later analysis, previously published TCR beta repertoires from 670 or so donors were re-analyzed and high-resolution HLA genotyping was added so that TCR occurrence patterns could be studied. Rather than using new phenotypic data, the later analysis identified candidate immune exposures from TCR beta sequences and from how often those sequences occurred across donors. To decide whether each TCR beta V gene segment behaved as functional or pseudogenic, an earlier analysis of some 600 of the donors relied on high-throughput TCR beta sequencing. Donor age, sex, ethnicity and CMV serostatus were compiled together with the repertoire data. Genome-wide SNP genotypes for about 60% of the 666 donors were used in a later genetic analysis, which treated that subset as a discovery cohort. Every repertoire in the discovery cohort had been generated on one and the same sequencing platform. Both class I and class II loci were covered by HLA typing, at four-digit resolution. The number of typed donors differed by locus: roughly 629-640 for A, B, C, DRB1 and DQB1; approximately 540 for DQA1; over 600 for DPA1; and roughly 470 for DPB1. A handful of DR-DQ haplotypes were handled as single units for association and clustering because linkage in the cohort was strong. On average, roughly 200,000 unique TCR beta nucleotide sequences were sequenced per donor among about 400 genotyped donors of the cohort, with roughly 20% of those sequences being non-productive. The research as a whole found: A total of 150 to 200 TCR beta chains were listed by the study as associated with cytomegalovirus. Sequencing depth was assumed to be roughly uniform across donors in the presence/absence analyses, though that assumption may not hold. Cytomegalovirus status was reported to be diagnosed by the classifier with high specificity and sensitivity in both the original and validation cohorts. Linkage disequilibrium might explain the correlated functional status among segregating V segments, but an unknown experimental factor could not be ruled out. Some IMGT-functional V segments, including TRBV6-2 and TRBV6-3, could not be told apart with the 87-base-pair reads, so those segments were excluded. According to a later genetic analysis, donors in an Asian-associated ancestry cluster had fewer N-insertions in productive TCRs than the roughly 670-donor mean. A later analysis found that TCR association rates varied across HLA loci, with DRB1 alleles showing the most associated TCRs and HLA-C alleles the fewest. A group of highly shared sequence variants was considered likely to be a technical artifact of the sequencing pipeline. Compared with equally common non-associated chains, HLA-associated TCR beta chains in a later analysis were more clonally expanded and had lower generation probabilities. A further reported finding was that TCR beta sequences accurately predicted the HLA-A and HLA-B alleles for most subjects in the first cohort. According to a later analysis, parvovirus B19, influenza, CMV and Epstein-Barr virus appeared linked to several top co-occurrence clusters. While some public TCRs were present in many individuals, most TCR sequences turned up only very rarely across donors. In this cohort, only TCR beta chains were sequenced, and detectable features were limited by the absence of alpha or paired-chain data. According to the authors, the approach could potentially be generalized to other disease states and immunological phenotypes. In vitro tests confirmed that a few of the cytomegalovirus-associated TCR beta chains recognize cytomegalovirus antigens. Specific HLA alleles were associated with 16,951 TCR beta sequences at a false discovery rate of 0.05 in a later analysis. In a later analysis, most CMV-associated TCR beta chains were found to appear HLA-restricted, with HLA associations seemingly driven largely by CMV exposure. HLA typing was unavailable for some donors at each locus, so association tests used only the typed subset. The only immune exposure information available for the cohort was CMV serostatus. Roughly 15 rarely observed V segments, including chromosome 9 orphons, were excluded from the earlier analysis of 550 to 700 of the donors because counts were too low. In a later genetic analysis, a missense DCLRE1C variant was associated with V-gene and J-gene trimming of TCR beta chains, and the association was replicated in an independent cohort. In an earlier analysis of 587 of the donors, most TCR beta V segments appeared in productive rearrangements about 87% or about 30% of the time, broadly matching IMGT annotations. When HLA alleles, especially DR and DQ, strongly co-occurred, TCR associations were difficult to assign to individual alleles.

As for this clone: Its antigen is unknown. Qualities for individual bases were not recorded, and no much larger clone is one base off.

Preparation of the library involved the immunoSEQ multiplex PCR assay. For the multiplex PCR, a mixture combining 60 forward primers for TCR Vbeta segments and 13 reverse primers for TCR Jbeta segments was used. The CDR3 region of rearranged TCR beta genes was amplified from genomic DNA by a multiplex PCR assay. On the Illumina HiSeq System, the amplified TCR beta libraries were sequenced as 87-base-pair reads. Concerning the study's data processing: In a later analysis, approximately 74 million unique TCR beta chains were counted across the approximately 640 repertoires, and approximately 9.9 million of these chains were shared by at least two donors. To remove PCR and sequencing errors, raw reads were error-corrected and collapsed into unique sequences using a nearest-neighbor algorithm that merged closely related sequences. CDR3 sequences were aligned to IMGT reference sequences to assign V, D and J gene segments. For a sequence to be retained, a match of at least six nucleotides was required to both a V gene segment and a J gene segment. Rearrangements were called productive when the CDR3 lacked stop codons and stayed in frame with V and J; all others were non-productive. CDR3 was defined by IMGT convention, running from the second conserved V-encoded cysteine to the conserved J-encoded phenylalanine. The earlier analysis of a few hundred of the donors excluded any sequence lacking an unambiguous match to a single V gene segment. An earlier analysis of 500 to 600 of the donors classified V segments as functional when productive rearrangements were above 56.7% and as segregating when the standard deviation between donors was above 5%. A statistical classification framework was developed to diagnose cytomegalovirus status using the catalog of TCR beta chain sequences. A later analysis assigned V and J genes by comparing TCR nucleotide sequences with IMGT/GENE-DB human TR gene sequences. A later analysis assigned CDR3 sequences and most-parsimonious VDJ recombination scenarios with the TCRdist pipeline. In a later analysis, every TCR beta chain was defined by the combination of its CDR3 amino acid sequence and its V-gene family, and reads without a unique V-gene family were dropped. In a later analysis, fewer than 600 highly shared, low-generation-probability nucleotide sequences were removed to address suspected cross-contamination and a sequencing artifact. In a later analysis, a clonal expansion index was calculated for each public chain from normalized within-repertoire ranks of inferred template counts. In a later analysis, generation probabilities were computed with a VDJ recombination model fitted to out-of-frame rearrangements, and the resulting probabilities were checked against IGoR. Hypergeometric tests were used in a later analysis to score TCR-TCR, TCR-HLA and TCR-CMV co-occurrence, with a repertoire-size bias correction applied to the TCR pairs. In a later analysis, false discovery rates were estimated by permuting HLA or CMV assignments 20 times. In a later analysis, co-occurring TCRs were grouped using DBSCAN, with TCRdist sequence similarity added in when clustering inside HLA-allele-positive subsets. Repertoires with fewer than 30,000 or more than 120,000 public chains, plus five repertoires with anomalous nucleotide sharing, were excluded from co-occurrence clustering. TCRdb holds this immuneACCESS table with in-frame rearrangements only. Some clones are missing; in checked studies, unresolved V genes explain under half, and the rest has no known cause. D and trimming come from the DNA, and the V and J calls and clone size come from that table. This sample is represented by about 130,000 clones; 82% of them were singletons. The ten biggest clones cover about 8.1% of the sample.

The CDR3 runs 16 residues from the cysteine to the phenylalanine. Here the CDR3 DNA is all that survives: 48 bases in frame from base 1. Looking up the germline V gene yields CDR1 SGHRS and CDR2 YFSETQ. V loses 1 base at its end and J loses 7 bases; junction bases beyond the gene matches: 12. The cohort comprised 670 or so healthy bone marrow donors. All cohort members were sampled while nominally healthy, although unrecorded immune exposures were likely present. The donor tested CMV seropositive and was one of the 289 seropositive cohort members. A peripheral blood sample was collected from each donor, and TCR beta sequencing was performed on peripheral blood mononuclear cells. The Qiagen DNeasy Blood Extraction Kit was used to extract genomic DNA from the blood cell samples.

The rearranged segments are TRBV5-1 and TRBJ1-2, with TRBD1 matching 8 junction bases. Sample: PBMCs. This TCR was recovered from a woman aged 45-60 years in good health and CMV-seropositive. The DNA reads as follows: TGCGCCAGCAGCTTGTTACGTCGGCAGGGGGCCTCTGGCTACACCTTC. It encodes CASSLLRRQGASGYTF. With the rest looked up from the reference TRBV5-1 and TRBJ1-2 genes rather than sequenced, the full variable domain is KAGVTQTPRYLIKTRGQQVTLSCSPISGHRSVSWYQQTPGQGLQFLFEYFSETQRNKGNFPGRFSGRQFSNSRSEMNVSTLELGDSALYLCASSLLRRQGASGYTFGSGTRLTVV.